This T cell receptor (beta chain) was found in a study of T cells in localized non-small cell lung cancer. Worth noting for this clone: Its target is unknown.

Germline assignment: CDR1 SGHNT and CDR2 YENEEA. This CDR3 is built from 14 residues. V was pared by 5 bases and J by 3 bases, with 7 bases of the junction left unmatched. Notes on the study in general: Adjacent uninvolved lung tissue had the highest T cell clonality, exceeding tumor.

Clones were read by immunoSEQ multiplex PCR, and TCRdb kept only the in-frame ones, dropping some. The sample has approximately 2,100 clones, about 40% seen once; the top ten hold roughly 9.5%. The sample here was lung tumor tissue, taken before any cancer treatment. The TCR comes from a male donor aged 60 or over with stage II squamous cell lung carcinoma. This chain uses TRBV11-3 with TRBJ2-7; 7 bases align to TRBD1. The CDR3 bases are TGTGCCAGCAGCCCCTGGGACAGTTTCTACGAGCAGTACTTC. Protein product: CASSPWDSFYEQYF.